Below are 32 T cell receptor beta chains sequenced from a single sample in a study of regulatory T cells in long-lasting Graves disease (dated by TCRdb to the early 2020s). The library was made by multiplex PCR. Sequencer: Illumina HiSeq 4000. TCR beta libraries were built with iRepertoire HTBI primers and Arm-PCR amplification of CDR3 regions. TCRdb took the public reads, trimmed them with fastp at Q25, ran MiXCR for clone calling and kept in-frame beta chains. Identical CDR3 protein sequences are pooled into one entry, listed with their most common genes and DNA. This sample gives some 500,000 distinct CDR3 sequences in total; approximately 13% of them show up just once. Roughly 9.7% of the sample goes to the ten largest clones. The sample's time point, from its label and the paper: newly diagnosed GD, antithyroid drugs for less than 3 months. For both TCR sequencing and RNA sequencing, RNA was extracted from PBMCs in TRIzol.

Another study also made use of these data, one on T cells in Graves' hyperthyroidism and ophthalmopathy.

The sequencing used peripheral blood mononuclear cells (PBMCs), collected at new diagnosis, from a patient treated with antithyroid drugs. The source of these receptors is a man between 25 and 39 years old with Graves disease. Donor details come from another sample of the same person, matched by shared clones.

This clonotype occurred many times. This rearrangement joins TRBV2 to TRBJ2-1; maybe TRBD2 (6 bases). Germline V gene data show CDR1 as SNHLY and CDR2 as FYNNEI. The ends were cut back, 4 bases at V and 9 bases at J, with 10 bases in the middle. CDR3 length: 12 amino acids. The CDR3: CASSVGRGEQFF. The CDR3 bases are TGTGCCAGCAGTGTCGGGCGGGGTGAGCAGTTCTTC.

This clonotype was counted ten times or more. This chain uses TRBV10-3 with TRBJ1-5; 8 positions match TRBD1. Germline V lookup: CDR1 ENHRY, CDR2 SYGVKD. Trimming at V came to 3 bases and at J to 7 bases, leaving 5 bases not matched to a gene. The CDR3 extends over 14 amino acids. CDR3 in amino acids: CAISESGGRQPQHF. As DNA, the CDR3 is TGTGCCATCAGTGAATCAGGGGGCCGCCAGCCCCAGCATTTT.

This clonotype was counted many times. The chain uses TRBV20-1 and TRBJ2-5, with a tentative D call TRBD1 (5 bases). CDR1 is DFQATT, CDR2 SNEGSKA, per germline (reference sequence). The CDR3 extends over 13 amino acids. The ends were cut back, 6 bases at V and 2 bases at J, with 13 bases in the middle. The CDR3 DNA is TGCAGTGCGTATCGACAGCGACAAGAGACCCAGTACTTC. It encodes CSAYRQRQETQYF.

This chain joins TRBV4-2 and TRBJ2-3; TRBD2 is a possible D gene (6 bases). The germline V and J ends were trimmed by 3 bases and 2 bases, with 12 bases remaining between them. Germline-derived CDR1 and CDR2 are LGHNA and YNFKEQ. The CDR3 spans 15 residues. This chain's CDR3 is CASSQLREITDTQYF. For the CDR3, the DNA is TGTGCCAGCAGCCAGCTTCGGGAGATCACAGATACGCAGTATTTT.

There are many counts of this clonotype. The junction does not match germline at one end; this may be a read error. The chain has TRBV5-1 and TRBJ2-5; 7 nucleotides line up with TRBD2. There are 14 residues in the CDR3. CDR1 SGHRS and CDR2 YFSETQ come from the germline V gene. The chain's CDR3 is CASSLGRGRETQYF. CDR3 bases: TGTGCCAGCAGCTTGGGGAGGGGCAGGGAGACCCAGTACTTC.

There are a few counts of this clonotype. The CDR3 nucleotides read TGTGCCAGCAGCGTTAGCGGTCAGAGCTACACCTTC. Amino acid sequence: CASSVSGQSYTF. This chain links TRBV9 with TRBJ1-2; D remains ambiguous. This CDR3 has 12 amino acids. Between the trimmed V and J ends, which lost 2 bases and 9 bases, there was a span of 11 bases. Germline CDR1 reads SGDLS; CDR2 reads YYNGEE.

This clonotype was detected ten times or more. The V and J genes are TRBV20-1 and TRBJ1-1, with no clear D. Between the trimmed V and J ends, which lost 6 bases and 1 base, there was a span of 15 bases. Germline V gives CDR1 DFQATT, CDR2 SNEGSKA (reference sequence). This CDR3 contains 14 residues. This chain's CDR3 is CSAEPRRGNTEAFF. The DNA of the CDR3 is TGCAGTGCCGAACCCAGGCGGGGGAACACTGAAGCTTTCTTT.

This clonotype was recorded at least ten times. The chain carries TRBV29-1 and TRBJ2-3; D is unclear. This CDR3 has 13 amino acids. The V end was cut by 8 bases, the J end by 7 bases, with 19 bases between. CDR1 and CDR2 (germline): SQVTM, ANQGSEA. The CDR3, as DNA: TGCAGCTTCCAGGAGCCGGGCGTGTATACGCAGTATTTT. As protein: CSFQEPGVYTQYF.

This clonotype was seen at least ten times. CDR3 loop: CASDREGYGYTF. The CDR3 DNA is TGTGCCAGCGACAGAGAGGGCTATGGCTACACCTTC. This sequence joins TRBV7-9 and TRBJ1-2; TRBD1 is a possible D gene (5 bases). V was pared by 8 bases and J by 4 bases, with 11 bases between. The CDR3 is 12 residues long. Germline lookup yields CDR1 SEHNR and CDR2 FQNEAQ (reference sequence).

This clonotype has a count of ten or more. J is TRBJ1-1 and V is TRBV10-1; 7 bases are shared with TRBD1. J was trimmed by 1 base and V by 4 bases; bases with no gene match: 3. The CDR3 covers 14 residues. Per germline, CDR1 WNHNN and CDR2 SYGVQD (reference sequence). The CDR3 loop reads CASSGGTENTEAFF. DNA of the CDR3: TGCGCCAGCAGTGGGGGGACAGAGAACACTGAAGCTTTCTTT.

The gene calls are TRBV14 and TRBJ2-1; D not resolved. Germline values: CDR1 SGHDN, CDR2 FVKESK. With 1 base removed from V and 4 bases from J, the gap between germline ends came to 23 bases. This CDR3 contains 19 residues. The DNA of the CDR3 is TGTGCCAGCAGCCAAGGCCGCGGAAGGTTTGAGGTATATTACAATGAGCAGTTCTTC. It specifies CASSQGRGRFEVYYNEQFF.

This sequence joins TRBV19 and TRBJ1-1; tentatively, D is TRBD1 (5 bases). Per the germline V gene, CDR1 is LNHDA and CDR2 is SQIVND (reference sequence). This CDR3 spans 16 amino acids. Trimming cost V 0 bases and J 2 bases, with 13 bases left between them. Written as DNA, the CDR3 is TGTGCCAGTAGTATAGATCGGGGGTCGGGCAACACTGAAGCTTTCTTT. Translating gives CASSIDRGSGNTEAFF.

The table lists this clonotype with many counts. The rearrangement joins TRBV27 to TRBJ1-5; D gene unclear. Between the trimmed V and J ends, which lost 2 bases and 2 bases, there was a span of 10 bases. CDR3 length equals 15 residues. Germline lookup yields CDR1 MNHEY and CDR2 SMNVEV (reference sequence). The chain's CDR3 is CASSLIPKGNQPQHF. In DNA form, the CDR3 reads TGTGCCAGCAGTTTAATTCCTAAGGGCAATCAGCCCCAGCATTTT.

This clonotype has a count of ten or more. The chain couples TRBV5-1 to TRBJ2-7, with D hard to call. Trimming took 0 bases from V and 3 from J, leaving 13 bases between them. Germline V lookup: CDR1 SGHRS, CDR2 YFSETQ. The CDR3 runs to 15 residues. The CDR3 nucleotides read TGCGCCAGCAGCTTGGCCTGGCAGAACAACTACGAGCAGTACTTC. This translates into CASSLAWQNNYEQYF.

The sample holds many counts of this clonotype. V and J are TRBV5-1 and TRBJ1-1; 7 bases line up with TRBD1. CDR1 is SGHRS, CDR2 YFSETQ, per germline. J lost 0 bases, V lost 3 bases, and 2 bases had no gene match. The CDR3 runs 14 residues. The CDR3: CASSYRGVNTEAFF. CDR3 bases: TGCGCCAGCAGCTACAGGGGTGTGAACACTGAAGCTTTCTTT.

This clonotype was seen a few times. The chain joins TRBV4-1 to TRBJ1-2, with D perhaps matching TRBD1 (5 bases). The V gene's germline CDR1 is MGHRA and CDR2 YSYEKL. The CDR3 loop spans 17 amino acids. With 5 bases removed from V and 8 bases from J, the gap between germline ends came to 27 bases. The CDR3 sequence is CASSNPSAGSGARGYTF. The CDR3 DNA is TGCGCCAGCAGCAACCCTTCTGCTGGATCTGGGGCGCGAGGCTACACCTTC.

This clonotype came up many times. This chain uses TRBV10-2 with TRBJ1-6, with D uncertain. V gave up 0 bases and J gave up 12 bases, with 6 bases separating them. This CDR3 is 12 amino acids long. CDR1 and CDR2 from the germline V gene are WSHSY and SAAADI. CDR3 loop: CASSESRQPLHF. For the CDR3, the DNA is TGCGCCAGCAGTGAGTCAAGACAACCCCTCCACTTT.

This clonotype occurred a few times. This chain links TRBV20-1 with TRBJ2-7; no clear D gene. Trimming cost V 2 bases and J 3 bases, with 11 bases left between them. This CDR3 comprises 13 residues. Germline lookup yields CDR1 DFQATT and CDR2 SNEGSKA (reference sequence). In DNA, the CDR3 is TGCAGTGCTAGACCCCGGGCCAGCTACGAGCAGTACTTC. Translation gives CSARPRASYEQYF.

The chain recombines TRBV5-1 with TRBJ2-1; TRBD2 matches at 8 bases. The CDR3 is 15 amino acids. J lost 4 bases, V lost 5 bases, and 8 bases had no gene match. From germline, CDR1 is SGHRS and CDR2 YFSETQ. In nucleotides, the CDR3 is TGCGCCAGCAGACAACCGGGACTAGAGTACAATGAGCAGTTCTTC. Its protein product is CASRQPGLEYNEQFF.

Ten or more counts support this clonotype. CDR3 sequence reads: CSAPQTGGGTEAFF. For the CDR3, the DNA is TGCAGTGCTCCCCAGACAGGGGGAGGCACTGAAGCTTTCTTT. The gene calls are TRBV20-1 and TRBJ1-1; TRBD1 agrees at 9 bases. CDR1 and CDR2 (germline): DFQATT, SNEGSKA (reference sequence). V shed 5 bases and J 4 bases; nucleotides not matched to a gene: 8. The CDR3 length is 14 residues.

In this sample, this clonotype turned up many times. The chain links TRBV12-3 or TRBV12-4 to TRBJ1-6; possibly TRBD1 for D (5 bases). This CDR3 is built from 15 residues. V lost 4 bases and J lost 6, with 13 bases in between. CDR3 DNA sequence: TGTGCCAGCAGTTCCGGGACGGACTTTAATTCACCCCTCCACTTT. It codes for CASSSGTDFNSPLHF.

This clonotype has at least ten counts. The chain combines TRBV30 with TRBJ1-2, with D unresolved. Germline values: CDR1 GTSNPN, CDR2 SVGIG (reference sequence). The CDR3 extends over 16 amino acids. The germline V and J ends were trimmed by 3 bases and 0 bases, with 17 bases remaining between them. CDR3 region: CAWSAYGRIANYGYTF. As DNA, the CDR3 is TGTGCCTGGAGCGCGTACGGGAGGATAGCTAACTATGGCTACACCTTC.

CDR3 in amino acids: CASSPDRGRGGYGYTF. The CDR3 DNA reads as TGTGCCAGCAGCCCAGACAGGGGGCGGGGAGGCTATGGCTACACCTTC. This chain connects TRBV7-2 to TRBJ1-2; 10 positions agree with TRBD1. Germline CDR1 SGHTA, CDR2 FQGNSA. This CDR3 has 16 amino acids. Trimming at V came to 5 bases and at J to 4 bases, leaving 10 bases not matched to a gene.

CDR3 in amino acids: CSVGGLAGGAWGEFF. The CDR3 DNA is TGCAGTGTTGGGGGACTAGCGGGAGGGGCTTGGGGGGAGTTCTTC. The rearrangement uses TRBV20-1 and TRBJ2-1; TRBD2 aligns across 16 bases. Germline-derived CDR1 and CDR2 are DFQATT and SNEGSKA (reference sequence). Trimming removed 7 bases from V and 14 bases from J; junction bases left unmatched: 14. The CDR3 is 15 residues long.

This clonotype has a count of ten or more. The V and J genes are TRBV20-1 and TRBJ2-5; perhaps TRBD2 as D (5 bases). There are 15 residues in the CDR3. V shed 1 base and J shed 1 base, with 13 bases lying between them. Germline assignment: CDR1 DFQATT and CDR2 SNEGSKA (reference sequence). The CDR3 loop reads CSARGQAGRQETQYF. CDR3 sequence (DNA): TGCAGTGCTAGAGGTCAGGCGGGTCGCCAAGAGACCCAGTACTTC.

V is TRBV3-1 and J is TRBJ2-3; tentative D call: TRBD2 (6 bases). The CDR3 totals 17 residues. CDR1 and CDR2 from the germline V gene are LGHDT and YNNKEL (reference sequence). V was shortened by 4 bases and J by 3 bases, with 20 bases between the two germline ends. CDR3 coding DNA: TGTGCCAGCAGCCGGGGGGTAGCGGAAACTAGTACAGATACGCAGTATTTT. It specifies CASSRGVAETSTDTQYF.

Only a few counts were recorded for this clonotype. V is TRBV6-4 and J is TRBJ2-2, with D possibly matching TRBD1 (5 bases). This CDR3 region has 15 residues. Germline assignment: CDR1 MRHNA and CDR2 SNTAGT. V shed 7 bases and J shed 1 base, with 13 bases lying between them. DNA for the CDR3: TGTGCCAGCAACAGGACATGGCGGAACACCGGGGAGCTGTTTTTT. Protein: CASNRTWRNTGELFF.

This clonotype was seen at least ten times. The chain employs TRBV27 and TRBJ1-3; D is possibly TRBD1 (5 bases). There are 14 residues in the CDR3. Trimming took off 6 bases at V and 2 bases at J, with 11 bases between the two ends. CDR1 is MNHEY and CDR2 is SMNVEV in the germline V gene (reference sequence). CDR3 sequence reads: CASRSPGTGNTIYF. CDR3 nucleotide sequence: TGTGCCAGCAGATCCCCAGGGACTGGAAACACCATATATTTT.

This clonotype was observed at least ten times. This chain connects TRBV2 to TRBJ2-2; TRBD1 agrees at 9 bases. J lost 3 bases, V lost 6 bases, and 5 bases had no gene match. The germline V gene encodes CDR1 SNHLY and CDR2 FYNNEI. The CDR3 contains 15 residues. The CDR3 sequence is CASRTGGRDTGELFF. The CDR3 DNA reads as TGTGCCAGCAGGACAGGGGGGAGGGACACCGGGGAGCTGTTTTTT.

This clonotype was counted many times. The rearrangement joins TRBV12-3 or TRBV12-4 to TRBJ1-5; TRBD1 matches at 7 bases. The CDR3 is 14 residues long. V shed 5 bases, J shed 0 bases, and the junction held 1 base outside the gene matches. The CDR3 is CASSQGGSNQPQHF. The CDR3 DNA is TGTGCCAGCAGTCAGGGGGGTAGCAATCAGCCCCAGCATTTT.

This clonotype was counted at least ten times. The J gene is TRBJ2-3, the V gene TRBV4-2; the D is unclear. The germline V gene has CDR1 LGHNA and CDR2 YNFKEQ. This CDR3 has 14 amino acids. Trimming shortened V by 3 bases and J by 0 bases, and 7 bases separated the two germline ends. The CDR3 region is CASSHSTSTDTQYF. The CDR3 nucleotides are TGTGCCAGCAGCCATTCCACTAGCACAGATACGCAGTATTTT.

There are a few counts of this clonotype. This chain joins TRBV11-2 and TRBJ1-3; possibly TRBD1 for D (5 bases). Deletions cut 7 bases from V and 2 bases from J, with 12 bases between. The CDR3 runs to 14 residues. CDR1 is SGHAT and CDR2 is FQNNGV in the germline V gene. The DNA for the CDR3 is TGTGCCAGCACCCCGTGGGGGGCTGGAAACACCATATATTTT. This sequence encodes CASTPWGAGNTIYF. Full variable domain (outside the CDR3, taken from reference TRBV11-2 and TRBJ1-3): EAGVAQSPRYKIIEKRQSVAFWCNPISGHATLYWYQQILGQGPKLLIQFQNNGVVDDSQLPKDRFSAERLKGVDSTLKIQPAKLEDSAVYLCASTPWGAGNTIYFGEGSWLTVV.